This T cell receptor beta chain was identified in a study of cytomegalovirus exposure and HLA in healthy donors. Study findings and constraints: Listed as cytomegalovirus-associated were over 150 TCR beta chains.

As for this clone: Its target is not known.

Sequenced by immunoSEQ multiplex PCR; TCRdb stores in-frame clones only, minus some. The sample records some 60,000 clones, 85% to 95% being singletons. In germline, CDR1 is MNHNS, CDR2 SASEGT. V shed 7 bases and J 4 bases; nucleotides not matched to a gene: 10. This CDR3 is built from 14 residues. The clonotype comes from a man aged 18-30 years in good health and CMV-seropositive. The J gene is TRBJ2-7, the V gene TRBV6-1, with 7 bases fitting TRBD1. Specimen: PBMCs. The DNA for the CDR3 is TGTGCCAGCACCAGACAGGGCAGGGGTTACGAGCAGTACTTC. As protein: CASTRQGRGYEQYF.